Below, 20 T cell receptor beta chains from the same sample are listed, as sequenced in a study of identical twins. Each CDR3 protein is one row after TCRdb ran MiXCR on the 5' RACE reads. The sample holds 310,000 or so distinct CDR3 sequences, roughly 9.7% seen once. The data also belong to a second study, concerning yellow fever vaccine responses in identical twins.

Material: CD8+ T cells sorted from blood. These receptors were collected from a woman in her late teens or twenties in good health.

This chain connects TRBV4-3 to TRBJ2-7; 9 nucleotides line up with TRBD2. This CDR3 contains 16 residues. The germline gives CDR1 LGHNA, CDR2 YSLEER. Germline trimming cut 0 bases from V and 2 bases from J; bases unmatched to any gene: 5. CDR3 nucleotide sequence: TGCGCCAGCAGCCAAGATGCGGGACTAGCAACCTACGAGCAGTACTTC. It is translated as CASSQDAGLATYEQYF.

This clonotype came up many times. The chain links TRBV10-3 to TRBJ1-1; 8 nucleotides agree with TRBD1. The J segment lost 0 bases and the V segment lost 0 bases, leaving 6 bases of the junction unmatched. This CDR3 contains 17 residues. Germline CDR1 ENHRY, CDR2 SYGVKD. CDR3 nucleotide sequence: TGTGCCATCAGTGAGTCCAAACAGGGGGTATTGAACACTGAAGCTTTCTTT. Its translation is CAISESKQGVLNTEAFF.

In this sample, this clonotype turned up many times. V usage is TRBV29-1 and J usage is TRBJ2-1, with D unclear. CDR3 size: 10 residues. Trimming shortened V by 8 bases and J by 2 bases, and 4 bases separated the two germline ends. CDR1 and CDR2 from the germline V gene are SQVTM and ANQGSEA. The CDR3 here is CSTTYNEQFF. CDR3 DNA: TGCAGCACCACCTACAATGAGCAGTTCTTC.

The CDR3: CASSGLDEQYF. The DNA of the CDR3 is TGTGCCAGTAGTGGTCTCGACGAGCAGTACTTC. The chain couples TRBV19 to TRBJ2-7; D gene uncertain. The V end was cut by 5 bases, the J end by 5 bases, with 7 bases between. The germline V gene has CDR1 LNHDA and CDR2 SQIVND (reference sequence). This CDR3 region has 11 residues.

This clonotype came up many times. Germline is not matched at one junction end, which may reflect a read error. This chain uses TRBV5-6 with TRBJ1-3; D perhaps matches TRBD1 (5 bases). Germline V gene data show CDR1 as SGHDT and CDR2 as YYEEEE. The CDR3 covers 12 residues. The CDR3 DNA reads TGTGCCAGCAGCTTGGGGACAACGGGACCCCTTTTT. This codes for CASSLGTTGPLF.

This clonotype was counted between two and nine times. J is TRBJ2-3 and V is TRBV10-3, with unresolved D. Trimming stripped 2 bases from V and 2 bases from J, with 8 bases between. The CDR3 is made up of 14 amino acids. CDR1 ENHRY and CDR2 SYGVKD come from the germline V gene. The CDR3 spells CAISETDNTDTQYF. The CDR3, as DNA: TGTGCCATCAGTGAGACCGATAACACAGATACGCAGTATTTT.

This clonotype has just a few counts. V is TRBV7-3 and J is TRBJ2-5, with TRBD1 matching over 10 bases. With 6 bases clipped from V and 0 bases from J, the junction kept 7 bases outside the gene matches. Germline-derived CDR1 and CDR2 are SGHTA and FQGTGA. This CDR3 has 16 amino acids. CDR3 residues: CASSTGQGVHQETQYF. The CDR3, as DNA: TGTGCCAGCAGTACAGGACAGGGGGTTCACCAAGAGACCCAGTACTTC.

The chain is built from TRBV11-2 and TRBJ2-5; 8 bases match TRBD1. The CDR3 has 14 amino acids. The V gene end was trimmed by 4 bases and the J gene end by 5 bases; junction bases not matched to a gene: 6. CDR1 and CDR2 (germline): SGHAT, FQNNGV. The CDR3 DNA reads as TGTGCCAGCAGCTCAATGGACAGGGAGGAGACCCAGTACTTC. Encoded protein: CASSSMDREETQYF.

This clonotype was observed a handful of times. The gene calls are TRBV14 and TRBJ2-1; possibly TRBD1 for D (6 bases). CDR1 SGHDN and CDR2 FVKESK come from the germline V gene. This CDR3 comprises 15 residues. V dropped 3 bases and J dropped 0 bases, with 9 bases sitting between them. The CDR3 reads CASSHGQISYNEQFF. The CDR3, as DNA: TGTGCCAGCAGCCACGGACAGATCTCCTACAATGAGCAGTTCTTC.

This clonotype was recorded a few times. V gene TRBV20-1 combines with J gene TRBJ1-4, with no clear D. V was clipped by 0 bases and J by 0 bases, with 2 bases between them. The length of the CDR3 is 13 residues. Germline V CDR1 and CDR2: DFQATT, SNEGSKA (reference sequence). In DNA form, the CDR3 reads TGCAGTGCTAGAGAAGCAACTAATGAAAAACTGTTTTTT. Translating gives CSAREATNEKLFF.

This clonotype was picked up a small number of times. The genes are TRBV2 and TRBJ2-1, with 11 bases lining up with TRBD2. With 6 bases clipped from V and 3 bases from J, the junction kept 7 bases outside the gene matches. There are 16 residues in the CDR3. Looked up from germline, CDR1 is SNHLY and CDR2 is FYNNEI. The CDR3 loop reads CASRVAGGPLYNEQFF. Written as DNA, the CDR3 is TGTGCCAGCAGAGTAGCGGGAGGGCCTCTCTACAATGAGCAGTTCTTC.

J is TRBJ2-6 and V is TRBV3-1; possible D gene TRBD1, 6 bases. Looked up from germline, CDR1 is LGHDT and CDR2 is YNNKEL (reference sequence). The CDR3 extends over 17 amino acids. Trimming took 7 bases from V and 2 from J, leaving 18 bases between them. CDR3 amino acids: CASTKAFPGAGANVLTF. DNA of the CDR3: TGTGCCAGCACCAAGGCGTTCCCAGGGGCTGGGGCCAACGTCCTGACTTTC.

This clonotype was seen many times. The gene calls are TRBV13 and TRBJ2-5; tentatively, D is TRBD1 or TRBD2 (5 bases each). The CDR3 loop spans 16 amino acids. Germline lookup yields CDR1 PRHDT and CDR2 FYEKMQ (reference sequence). The germline V and J ends were trimmed by 0 bases and 5 bases, with 16 bases remaining between them. The CDR3 region has the DNA TGTGCCAGCAGCTTAGGGGGGACGGGCGTTCACGAGACCCAGTACTTC. Protein: CASSLGGTGVHETQYF.

This clonotype has only a few counts. The J gene is TRBJ2-1, the V gene TRBV7-9; a weak D match, TRBD2 (6 bases). The V and J ends lost 3 bases and 8 bases respectively, with 11 bases between them. The CDR3 extends over 13 amino acids. Germline V lookup: CDR1 SEHNR, CDR2 FQNEAQ (reference sequence). Here the CDR3 DNA reads TGTGCCAGCAGCTTGCTACTAGCCCATGAGCAGTTCTTC. It encodes CASSLLLAHEQFF.

This clonotype was detected only a few times. The chain employs TRBV28 and TRBJ2-7; no definite D call. The V end was cut by 4 bases, the J end by 0 bases, with 7 bases between. Per germline, CDR1 MDHEN and CDR2 SYDVKM. The CDR3 runs 13 residues. Here the CDR3 DNA reads TGTGCCAGCAGTTACGGCCCCTCCTACGAGCAGTACTTC. Its translation is CASSYGPSYEQYF.

This clonotype was observed at least ten times. J is TRBJ2-1 and V is TRBV24-1, with TRBD2 identical over 16 bases. With V trimmed by 5 bases and J by 8 bases, 5 bases remained unmatched. Germline V gene lookup returns CDR1 KGHDR and CDR2 SFDVKD. CDR3 length equals 16 residues. The CDR3 DNA reads as TGTGCCACCAGTGGCACGGGACTAGCGGGGGGGGATGAGCAGTTCTTC. It is translated as CATSGTGLAGGDEQFF.

The CDR3 sequence: CASSPDTYTDTQYF. In DNA form, the CDR3 reads TGTGCCAGCAGCCCTGACACGTACACAGATACGCAGTATTTT. The chain links TRBV13 to TRBJ2-3; D remains unclear. Germline V gene sequence: CDR1 PRHDT, CDR2 FYEKMQ (reference sequence). This CDR3 region has 14 residues. V lost 5 bases to trimming and J lost 2 bases, with 11 bases between them.

Many counts were recorded for this clonotype. The gene calls are TRBV3-1 and TRBJ2-7; weak D call: TRBD1 (6 bases). CDR1 LGHDT and CDR2 YNNKEL come from the germline V gene (reference sequence). This CDR3 is 14 amino acids long. The V end was cut by 3 bases, the J end by 2 bases, with 11 bases between. The CDR3 nucleotides read TGTGCCAGCAGCCAGCCGGGACAAACCTACGAGCAGTACTTC. The encoded protein is CASSQPGQTYEQYF.

In its sample, this clonotype was seen a few times. This chain joins TRBV7-2 and TRBJ2-5; TRBD2 aligns across 9 bases. J lost 5 bases, V lost 1 base, and 11 bases had no gene match. Germline V gene data show CDR1 as SGHTA and CDR2 as FQGNSA. This CDR3 has 17 amino acids. The CDR3 DNA reads TGTGCCAGCAGCTTAGGCCTAGCGGGGCCAGGTCAGGAGACCCAGTACTTC. Translated: CASSLGLAGPGQETQYF.

The V call is TRBV4-3, the J call TRBJ1-6; 9 positions agree with TRBD1. The CDR3 covers 15 residues. V was clipped by 6 bases and J by 5 bases; unmatched bases: 5. Germline V gene data show CDR1 as LGHNA and CDR2 as YSLEER. CDR3 nucleotides: TGCGCCAGCAGGACGGACAGGGGTAATAATTCACCCCTCCACTTT. It codes for CASRTDRGNNSPLHF.